This is a list of T cell receptor beta chains from one sample in a study of beta chain features in type 1 diabetes. Some clones are missing from TCRdb's copy, which holds only in-frame ones; the method was immunoSEQ multiplex PCR. The table lists a few hundred thousand clones, approximately 31% of them singletons. Input material: naive CD4+ T cells from blood. Receptors were obtained from a man younger than 30 in good health. Each CDR3 is given with its conserved first and last residue. The D gene is left open where the match is weak. Only part of the rows carry a size: once, few, many, or a class if the clone is expanded.

DNA	CDR3	V	J	size	D
TGTGCCAGCAGCGTGCCAGGGGGAAAACTGTTTTTT	CASSVPGGKLFF	TRBV9	TRBJ1-4	once	TRBD1
TGTGCCATCGAGACAGGGGAGCGGGATGAGCAGTTCTTC	CAIETGERDEQFF	TRBV10-3	TRBJ2-1	few	TRBD1
TGCAGCGTTGAAGAGGGAGGTTACTCTGGCTACACCTTC	CSVEEGGYSGYTF	TRBV29-1	TRBJ1-2	-	-
TGTGCTAGCAGCTTTAATCGGCTAGCGGGAAGCGAGACCCAGTACTTC	CASSFNRLAGSETQYF	TRBV7-7	TRBJ2-5	-	TRBD2
TGTGCCAGCAGTTACTCGGGTAGTTCGAACACTGAAGCTTTCTTT	CASSYSGSSNTEAFF	TRBV6-5	TRBJ1-1	-	-
TGTGCCAGCAGAACCCCCGGCAGCTCCTACGAGCAGTACTTC	CASRTPGSSYEQYF	TRBV5-4	TRBJ2-7	few	-
TGCGCCAGCAGCTTGTTTAGGACTAGCGGATACAATGAGCAGTTCTTC	CASSLFRTSGYNEQFF	TRBV5-1	TRBJ2-1	-	TRBD2
TGTGCCAGCAGTGAACGCGGGGACGGCTACACCTTC	CASSERGDGYTF	TRBV6-1	TRBJ1-2	-	-
TGTGCCAGCAGGGGGTCCGGGGCCAACGTCCTGACTTTC	CASRGSGANVLTF	TRBV7-2	TRBJ2-6	-	-
TGTGCCAGCAGCCAGGGTTCGTACACCGGGGAGCTGTTTTTT	CASSQGSYTGELFF	TRBV14	TRBJ2-2	-	-
TGTGCCTTCCGGGACTTGTCCTACGAGCAGTACTTC	CAFRDLSYEQYF	TRBV30	TRBJ2-7	-	-
TGTGCCAGCAGCGGTGACTTCGAGCAGTTCTTC	CASSGDFEQFF	TRBV7-9	TRBJ2-1	few	-
TGTGCCTGGAGTGTTGACAGGCGGGGCACTGAAGCTTTCTTT	CAWSVDRRGTEAFF	TRBV30	TRBJ1-1	few	-
TGTGCCTCAAGTCCGTGGTCGAACACTGAAGCTTTCTTT	CASSPWSNTEAFF	TRBV30	TRBJ1-1	-	-